This T cell receptor beta chain was captured in a study of Graves' ophthalmopathy and Graves' hyperthyroidism. Overall study findings and caveats: Blood also carried most expanded thyroid clonotypes exceeding 0.001 frequency. Sensitivity of around 64% and specificity of 72% to 80% were achieved by the model that predicted ophthalmopathy progression.

Hyperthyroidism patients, all newly diagnosed, had under 2 months' duration and ages of 18 to 65. Concerning this clonotype itself: The target antigen is unknown.

CDR3 length: 15 residues. Trimming took off 1 base at V and 3 bases at J, with 12 bases between the two ends. Germline lookup yields CDR1 SGHTA and CDR2 FQGNSA. RNA transcripts provided the template for amplifying TCR beta CDR3 regions. Second-round multiplex PCR came after first-round RT-PCR with HTBI primers. TCRdb redid the calling of the multiplex PCR reads with MiXCR, one entry per CDR3 protein. The data hold a few hundred thousand distinct CDR3 sequences, with more than 20% observed a single time. The source material was peripheral blood. This receptor was identified in a woman aged 18 to 35 with stable Graves' hyperthyroidism. The chain combines TRBV7-2 with TRBJ2-5; D gene unclear. The CDR3 nucleotides are TGTGCCAGCAGCTTAGTTTGGGGTCCTGAAGAGACCCAGTACTTC. Translation gives CASSLVWGPEETQYF.